This T cell receptor beta chain was captured by sequencing in a study of Tregs in tolerant kidney transplant recipients. Data came from immunoSEQ multiplex PCR; TCRdb stores just in-frame clones and leaves some out. Here the sample spans about 90,000 clones, roughly 93% being singletons. The germline V and J ends were trimmed by 1 base and 1 base, with 7 bases remaining between them. The germline V gene encodes CDR1 SQVTM and CDR2 ANQGSEA. The CDR3 contains 13 residues. Recipients received nonmyeloablative bone marrow transplants from related graft donors, with transient mixed chimerism. This specimen consisted of CD4+ T cells from blood (PBMCs), obtained 12 months after the transplant. This sequence was found in a human patient who received a combined kidney and bone marrow transplant. Some of the T cells may derive from the graft donor. The rearrangement uses TRBV29-1 and TRBJ1-1; D gene unclear. CDR3 coding DNA: TGCAGCGTTGAAGGGCACAGGAACACTGAAGCTTTCTTT. Amino acids: CSVEGHRNTEAFF. Based on the CDR3 plus reference TRBV29-1 and TRBJ1-1, the full variable domain is SAVISQKPSRDICQRGTSLTIQCQVDSQVTMMFWYRQQPGQSLTLIATANQGSEATYESGFVIDKFPISRPNLTFSTLTVSNMSPEDSSIYLCSVEGHRNTEAFFGQGTRLTVV.